This T cell receptor (beta chain) was captured in a study of blood T cells in healthy people across ages. Regarding the study as a whole: The study regarded diversity estimates from one million T cells as underestimates. With donor CMV status unknown, expanded clonotype changes were possibly confounded.

In this sample, this clonotype turned up a few times. Antigen specificity is unknown. PCR was performed a second time for roughly 7 to 12 cycles using a sample-barcoded 5' primer and a J-beta primer mix. Every sample gave at least 3 million paired-end reads containing CDR3. TCRdb recomputed calls from the 5' RACE reads with MiXCR, one row per CDR3 protein. This sample carries about 1,600,000 distinct CDR3 sequences, 40% to 50% of them seen once, and the ten largest clones take roughly 7.9%. V dropped 8 bases and J dropped 0; count of bases not matched to a gene: 8. In germline, CDR1 is MDHEN, CDR2 SYDVKM. This CDR3 spans 16 amino acids. The people who gave samples were healthy Caucasians from Russia, aged roughly 6 to 90.

This sequence joins TRBV28 and TRBJ2-3, with 10 bases fitting TRBD2. Specimen: blood. This clonotype originated in a woman aged 18 to 35 in good health. CDR3 in amino acids: CASGGLAGDSTDTQYF. The CDR3 nucleotides are TGTGCCAGCGGAGGGCTAGCGGGGGATAGCACAGATACGCAGTATTTT.